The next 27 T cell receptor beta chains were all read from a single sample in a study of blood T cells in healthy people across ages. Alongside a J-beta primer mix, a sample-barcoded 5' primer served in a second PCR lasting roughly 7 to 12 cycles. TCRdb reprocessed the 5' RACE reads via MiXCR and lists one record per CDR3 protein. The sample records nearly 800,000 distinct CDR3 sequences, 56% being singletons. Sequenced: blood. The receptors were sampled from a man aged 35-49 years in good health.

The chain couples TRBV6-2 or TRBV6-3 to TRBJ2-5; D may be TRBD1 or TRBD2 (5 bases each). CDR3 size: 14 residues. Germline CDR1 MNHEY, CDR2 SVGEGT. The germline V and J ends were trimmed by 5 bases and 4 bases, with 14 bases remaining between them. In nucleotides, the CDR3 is TGTGCCAGCAGTGAGTCGGGGCGCGGAGAGACCCAGTACTTC. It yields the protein CASSESGRGETQYF.

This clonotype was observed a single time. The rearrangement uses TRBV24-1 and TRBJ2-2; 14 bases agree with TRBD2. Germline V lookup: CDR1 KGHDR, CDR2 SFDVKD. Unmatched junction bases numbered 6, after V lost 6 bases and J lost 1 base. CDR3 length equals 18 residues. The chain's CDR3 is CATSSAGTSGRNTGELFF. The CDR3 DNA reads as TGTGCCACCAGTTCGGCCGGGACTAGCGGGAGGAACACCGGGGAGCTGTTTTTT.

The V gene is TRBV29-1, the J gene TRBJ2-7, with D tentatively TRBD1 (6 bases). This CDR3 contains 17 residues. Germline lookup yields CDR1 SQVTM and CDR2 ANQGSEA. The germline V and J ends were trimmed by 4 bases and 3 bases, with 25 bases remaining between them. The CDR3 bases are TGCAGCGTTGGCTCGAAGTTTTGGACAGAGAGAATCTACGAGCAGTACTTC. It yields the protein CSVGSKFWTERIYEQYF.

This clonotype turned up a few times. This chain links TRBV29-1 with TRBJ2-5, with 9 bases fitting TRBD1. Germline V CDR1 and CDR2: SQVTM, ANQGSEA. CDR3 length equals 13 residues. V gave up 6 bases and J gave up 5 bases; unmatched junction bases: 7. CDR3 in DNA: TGCAGCGTCGGGGACAGGGTGGTGGAGACCCAGTACTTC. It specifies CSVGDRVVETQYF.

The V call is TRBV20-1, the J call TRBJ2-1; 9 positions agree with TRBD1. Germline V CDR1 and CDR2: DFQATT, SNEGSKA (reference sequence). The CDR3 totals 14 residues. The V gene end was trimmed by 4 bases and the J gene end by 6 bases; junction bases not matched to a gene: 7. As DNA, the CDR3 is TGCAGTGCTACCGGGACAGGGCGACCCAATGAGCAGTTCTTC. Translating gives CSATGTGRPNEQFF.

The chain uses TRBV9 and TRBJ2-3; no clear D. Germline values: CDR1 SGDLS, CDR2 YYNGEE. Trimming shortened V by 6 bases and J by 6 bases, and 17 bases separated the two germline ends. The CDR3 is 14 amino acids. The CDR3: CASNIGDPRDTQYF. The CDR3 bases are TGTGCCAGCAATATAGGAGATCCCCGCGATACGCAGTATTTT.

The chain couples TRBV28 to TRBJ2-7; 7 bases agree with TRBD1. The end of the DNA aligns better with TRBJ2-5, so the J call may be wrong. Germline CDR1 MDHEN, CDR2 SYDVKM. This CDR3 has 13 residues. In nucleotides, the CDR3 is TGTGCCAGCCTAGGGGACAGCAGAGAGACCCAGTACTTC. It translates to CASLGDSRETQYF.

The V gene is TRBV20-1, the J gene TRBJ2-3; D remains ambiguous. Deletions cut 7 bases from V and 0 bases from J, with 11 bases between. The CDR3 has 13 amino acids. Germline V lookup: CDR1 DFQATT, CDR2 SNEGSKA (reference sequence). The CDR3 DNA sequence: TGCAGTGTTTGGACCCCCAGCACAGATACGCAGTATTTT. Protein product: CSVWTPSTDTQYF.

In nucleotides, the CDR3 is TGTGCCAGCAGCCAGGGAACAGCTACTTTTGATACGCAGTATTTT. The encoded protein is CASSQGTATFDTQYF. This chain connects TRBV5-5 to TRBJ2-3, with TRBD1 as a possible D gene (5 bases). Germline V lookup: CDR1 SGHKS, CDR2 YYEKEE (reference sequence). The CDR3 totals 15 residues. Trimming stripped 4 bases from V and 6 bases from J, with 18 bases between.

CDR3 sequence: CASSFGPAFAGYTF. The CDR3 region has the DNA TGTGCCAGCAGCTTCGGACCGGCCTTCGCTGGCTACACCTTC. This sequence joins TRBV11-1 and TRBJ1-2; no definite D call. This CDR3 spans 14 amino acids. CDR1 and CDR2 (germline): SGHAT, FQDESV (reference sequence). V lost 3 bases and J lost 7, with 15 bases in between.

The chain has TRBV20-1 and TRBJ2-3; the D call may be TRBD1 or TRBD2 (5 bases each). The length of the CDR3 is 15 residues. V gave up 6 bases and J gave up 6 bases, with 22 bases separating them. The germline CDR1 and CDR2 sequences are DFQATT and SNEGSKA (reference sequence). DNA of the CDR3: TGCAGTGCCGCACGAGGGGCCGGGGAAACTGATACGCAGTATTTT. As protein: CSAARGAGETDTQYF.

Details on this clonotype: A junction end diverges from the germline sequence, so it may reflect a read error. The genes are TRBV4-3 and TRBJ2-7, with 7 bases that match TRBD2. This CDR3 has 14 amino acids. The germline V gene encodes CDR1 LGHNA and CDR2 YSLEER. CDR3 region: CACSQRASGYEQYF. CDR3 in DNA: TGCGCCTGCAGCCAACGGGCTAGCGGCTACGAGCAGTACTTC.

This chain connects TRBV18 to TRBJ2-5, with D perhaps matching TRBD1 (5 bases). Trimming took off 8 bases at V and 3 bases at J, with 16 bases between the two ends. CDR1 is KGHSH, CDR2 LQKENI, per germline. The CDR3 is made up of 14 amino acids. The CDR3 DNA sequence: TGTGCCAGCCTAGTCTCTGGGGCTGAAGAGACCCAGTACTTC. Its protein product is CASLVSGAEETQYF.

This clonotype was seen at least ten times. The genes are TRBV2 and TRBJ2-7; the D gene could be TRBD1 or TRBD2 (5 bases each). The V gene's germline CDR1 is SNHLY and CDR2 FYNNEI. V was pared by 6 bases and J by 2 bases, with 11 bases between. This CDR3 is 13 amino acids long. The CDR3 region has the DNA TGTGCCAGCAGCGGGACCGGGCCCTACGAGCAGTACTTC. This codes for CASSGTGPYEQYF. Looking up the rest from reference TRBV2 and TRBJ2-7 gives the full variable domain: EPEVTQTPSHQVTQMGQEVILRCVPISNHLYFYWYRQILGQKVEFLVSFYNNEISEKSEIFDDQFSVERPDGSNFTLKIRSTKLEDSAMYFCASSGTGPYEQYFGPGTRLTVT.

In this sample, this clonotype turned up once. The CDR3 coding sequence is TGCAGTGCCGGAGCCAGGGTGGCCTACGAGCAGTACTTC. The encoded protein is CSAGARVAYEQYF. J is TRBJ2-7 and V is TRBV20-1; D may be TRBD1 (5 bases). Looked up from germline, CDR1 is DFQATT and CDR2 is SNEGSKA (reference sequence). Trimming stripped 6 bases from V and 2 bases from J, with 14 bases between. The CDR3 runs to 13 residues.

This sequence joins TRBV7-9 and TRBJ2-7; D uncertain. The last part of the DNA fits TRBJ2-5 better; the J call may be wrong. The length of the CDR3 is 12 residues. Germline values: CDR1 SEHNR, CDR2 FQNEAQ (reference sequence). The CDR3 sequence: CASSFWGETQYF. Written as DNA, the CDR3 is TGTGCCAGCAGCTTTTGGGGTGAGACCCAGTACTTC.

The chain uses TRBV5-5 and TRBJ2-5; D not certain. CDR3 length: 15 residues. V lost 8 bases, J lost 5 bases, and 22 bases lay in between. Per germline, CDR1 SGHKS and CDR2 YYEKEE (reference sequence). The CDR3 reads CASSPNGPPGETQYF. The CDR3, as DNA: TGTGCCAGTAGCCCTAACGGGCCTCCCGGCGAGACCCAGTACTTC.

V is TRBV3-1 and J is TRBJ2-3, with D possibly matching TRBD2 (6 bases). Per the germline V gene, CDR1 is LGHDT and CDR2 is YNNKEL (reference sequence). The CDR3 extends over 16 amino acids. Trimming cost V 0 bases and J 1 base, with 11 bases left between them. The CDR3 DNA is TGTGCCAGCAGCCAAGAAACTAGCAAAGGCACAGATACGCAGTATTTT. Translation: CASSQETSKGTDTQYF.

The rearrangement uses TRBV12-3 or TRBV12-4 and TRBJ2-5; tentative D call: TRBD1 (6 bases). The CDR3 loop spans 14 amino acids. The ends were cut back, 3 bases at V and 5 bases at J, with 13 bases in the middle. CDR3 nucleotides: TGTGCCAGCAGTTTGGATGACAGGATCGAGACCCAGTACTTC. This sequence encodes CASSLDDRIETQYF.

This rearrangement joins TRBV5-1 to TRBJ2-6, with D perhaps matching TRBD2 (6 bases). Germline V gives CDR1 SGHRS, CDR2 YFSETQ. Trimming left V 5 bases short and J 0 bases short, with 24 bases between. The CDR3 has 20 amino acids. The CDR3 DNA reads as TGCGCCAGCAGGCGGGAATCGTTCAGGGTCCCCAGCTCTGGGGCCAACGTCCTGACTTTC. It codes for CASRRESFRVPSSGANVLTF.

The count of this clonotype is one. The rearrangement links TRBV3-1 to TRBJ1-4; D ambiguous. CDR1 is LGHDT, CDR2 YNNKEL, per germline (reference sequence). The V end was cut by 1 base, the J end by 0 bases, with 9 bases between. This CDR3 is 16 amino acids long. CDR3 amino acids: CASSQGRGATNEKLFF. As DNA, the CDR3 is TGTGCCAGCAGCCAAGGTCGCGGAGCAACTAATGAAAAACTGTTTTTT. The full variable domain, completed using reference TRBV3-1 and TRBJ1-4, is DTAVSQTPKYLVTQMGNDKSIKCEQNLGHDTMYWYKQDSKKFLKIMFSYNNKELIINETVPNRFSPKSPDKAHLNLHINSLELGDSAVYFCASSQGRGATNEKLFFGSGTQLSVL.

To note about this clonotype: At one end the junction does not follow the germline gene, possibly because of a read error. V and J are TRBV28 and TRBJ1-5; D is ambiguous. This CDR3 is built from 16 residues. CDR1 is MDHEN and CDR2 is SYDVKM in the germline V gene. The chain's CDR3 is CACSFGRAVGNQPQHF. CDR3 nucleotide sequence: TGTGCCTGCAGTTTTGGGAGGGCGGTTGGCAATCAGCCCCAGCATTTT.

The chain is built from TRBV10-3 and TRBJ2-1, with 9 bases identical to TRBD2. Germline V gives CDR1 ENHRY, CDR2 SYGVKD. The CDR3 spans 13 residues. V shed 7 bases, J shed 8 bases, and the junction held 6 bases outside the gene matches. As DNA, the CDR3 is TGTGCCATCATGGCGGGAGGGCTGTATGAGCAGTTCTTC. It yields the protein CAIMAGGLYEQFF.

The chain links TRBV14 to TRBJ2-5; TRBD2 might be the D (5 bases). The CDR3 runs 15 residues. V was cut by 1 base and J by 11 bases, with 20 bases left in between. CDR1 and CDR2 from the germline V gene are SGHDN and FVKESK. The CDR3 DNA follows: TGTGCCAGCAGCCAAGTTGATAGCGCAAACAATGAGCAGTACTTC. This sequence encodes CASSQVDSANNEQYF.

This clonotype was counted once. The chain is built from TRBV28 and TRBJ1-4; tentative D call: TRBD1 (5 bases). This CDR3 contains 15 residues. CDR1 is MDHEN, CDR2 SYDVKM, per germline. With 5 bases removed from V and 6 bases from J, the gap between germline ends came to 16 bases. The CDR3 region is CASSLLQEVDEKLFF. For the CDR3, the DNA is TGTGCCAGCAGTCTCCTACAGGAGGTAGATGAAAAACTGTTTTTT.

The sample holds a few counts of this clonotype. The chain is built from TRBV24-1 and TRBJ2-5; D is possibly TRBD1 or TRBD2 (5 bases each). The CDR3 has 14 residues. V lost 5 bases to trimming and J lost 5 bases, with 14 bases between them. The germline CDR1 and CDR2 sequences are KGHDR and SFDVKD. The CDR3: CATSAQGRGETQYF. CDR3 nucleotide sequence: TGTGCCACCAGTGCCCAGGGAAGAGGGGAGACCCAGTACTTC.

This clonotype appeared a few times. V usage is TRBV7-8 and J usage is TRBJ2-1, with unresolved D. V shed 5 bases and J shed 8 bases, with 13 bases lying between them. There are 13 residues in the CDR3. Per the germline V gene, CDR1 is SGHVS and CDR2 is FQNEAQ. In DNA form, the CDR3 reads TGTGCCAGCAGCGTAGGTCGAGGCTATGAGCAGTTCTTC. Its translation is CASSVGRGYEQFF.